This T cell receptor beta chain was documented in a study of tumor-infiltrating lymphocytes in localized non-small cell lung cancer. Whole-study context: Some samples were collected after neoadjuvant chemotherapy; smokers, never-smokers and several histologies were included.

General study results and limits: Immunotypes IM1 and IM2 had similar TCR-derived T-cell fractions. Available tissue quantity limited TCR sequencing to a patient subset.

The V end was cut by 3 bases, the J end by 11 bases, with 13 bases between. Germline assignment: CDR1 SNHLY and CDR2 FYNNEI. The CDR3 is 12 amino acids. In regard to this clone: The antigen is undetermined.

Only in-frame clones appear in the TCRdb table, and some are missing; sequencing was by immunoSEQ multiplex PCR. Here the sample spans fewer than 3,000 clones, 55% to 65% being singletons. The rearrangement joins TRBV2 to TRBJ1-1; D not certain. This clonotype originated in a human donor with non-small cell lung cancer. Material: uninvolved lung tissue not adjacent to the tumor. CDR3 amino acids: CASSDRAFRAFF. The DNA for the CDR3 is TGTGCCAGCAGTGATAGGGCCTTCAGGGCTTTCTTT.